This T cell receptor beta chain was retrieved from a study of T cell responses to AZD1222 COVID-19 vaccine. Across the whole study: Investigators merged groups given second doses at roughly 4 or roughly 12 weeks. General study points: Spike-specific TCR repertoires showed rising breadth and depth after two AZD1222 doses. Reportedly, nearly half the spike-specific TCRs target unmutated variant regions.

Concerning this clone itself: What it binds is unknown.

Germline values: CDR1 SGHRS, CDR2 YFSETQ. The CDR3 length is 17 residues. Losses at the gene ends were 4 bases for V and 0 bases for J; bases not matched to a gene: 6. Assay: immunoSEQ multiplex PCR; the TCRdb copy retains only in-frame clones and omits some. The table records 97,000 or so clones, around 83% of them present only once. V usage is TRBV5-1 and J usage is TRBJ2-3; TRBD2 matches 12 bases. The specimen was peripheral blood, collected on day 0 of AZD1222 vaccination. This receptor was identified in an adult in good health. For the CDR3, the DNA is TGCGCCAGCAGCCACGGGACTAGCGGGTTTAGCACAGATACGCAGTATTTT. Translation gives CASSHGTSGFSTDTQYF.